This T cell receptor beta chain came from a study of CD8+ T cells in alopecia areata. Specified treatment: oral pan-JAK inhibitor, 5-10 mg twice daily. RNA was isolated and reverse transcribed to cDNA, the sequencing template. The protocol was immunoSEQ multiplex PCR, while the TCRdb copy is restricted to in-frame clones and leaves out a portion. Of 150,000 to 200,000 clones listed, about 55% were seen once; the top ten hold approximately 10%. CDR3 length: 15 amino acids. V was trimmed by 8 bases and J by 0 bases, leaving 11 bases between them. Germline-derived CDR1 and CDR2 are LNHDA and SQIVND (reference sequence). This clone was detected a few times.

This clonotype was sampled from a human donor with alopecia areata. J is TRBJ2-6 and V is TRBV19; D is possibly TRBD2 (5 bases). The sequences come from CD8+ T cells sorted from blood, collected at week 24, from a patient treated with tofacitinib. CDR3 nucleotide sequence: TGTGCCAGTTCAGCGGTGAGCTCTGGGGCCAACGTCCTGACTTTC. It encodes CASSAVSSGANVLTF.